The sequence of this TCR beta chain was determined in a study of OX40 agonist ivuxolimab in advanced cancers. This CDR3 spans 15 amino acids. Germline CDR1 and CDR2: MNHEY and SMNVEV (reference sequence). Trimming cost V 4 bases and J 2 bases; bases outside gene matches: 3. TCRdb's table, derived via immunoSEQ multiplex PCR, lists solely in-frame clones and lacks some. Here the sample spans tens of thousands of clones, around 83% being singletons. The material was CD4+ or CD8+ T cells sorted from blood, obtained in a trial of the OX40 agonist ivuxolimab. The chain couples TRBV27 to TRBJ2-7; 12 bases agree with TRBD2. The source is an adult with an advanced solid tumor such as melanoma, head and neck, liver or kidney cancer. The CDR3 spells CASSSRLAGAYEQYF. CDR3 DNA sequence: TGTGCCAGCAGTTCTCGACTAGCGGGAGCCTACGAGCAGTACTTC.